This TCR beta chain is from a study of cytomegalovirus exposure and HLA in healthy donors listed by TCRdb under 2017. Some background on the complete study: An earlier analysis of approximately 640 of the donors reported 250 to 300 Gb of sequence data and 117 million unique TCR beta sequences from about 200 million T cells. HLA typing included class I and class II loci at four-digit resolution. The study used immunosequencing to profile the T cell repertoires of some 600 subjects and linked those repertoires to cytomegalovirus serostatus. Of the 398 genotyped donors, around 81% fell in the genetic ancestry cluster associated with self-reported Caucasian donors. Among roughly 400 genotyped donors of the cohort, an average of around 250,000 unique TCR beta nucleotide sequences was sequenced per donor, of which 15% to 20% were non-productive. To decide whether each TCR beta V gene segment behaved as functional or pseudogenic, an earlier analysis of approximately 600 of the donors relied on high-throughput TCR beta sequencing. The aim of the study was to test whether cataloging public T cell receptors could identify signatures of past pathogen exposure. About five DR-DQ haplotypes were treated as single units for association and clustering because of strong linkage in the cohort. A later analysis re-examined previously published TCR beta repertoires from hundreds of donors and added high-resolution HLA genotyping to investigate patterns of TCR occurrence. Roughly 300 gigabases of sequencing data and approximately 80 million unique TCR sequences were included in an early release covering roughly 600 HLA-typed donors. Donor age, sex, ethnicity and CMV serostatus were collected together with the repertoire data. To predict cytomegalovirus infection status, the study brought together high-throughput TCR immunosequencing, statistical association of individual TCRs with disease status, and machine learning. Along with the approximately 620-subject first cohort, a separate validation cohort of over a hundred different subjects was used. All discovery cohort repertoires had been generated on a single sequencing platform. Typing coverage differed by locus: A, B, C, DRB1 and DQB1 were typed in roughly 620-630 donors, DQA1 in around 500, DPA1 in over 600, and DPB1 in 450 to 480. Genome-wide SNP genotypes for about three fifths of the roughly 670 donors were used in a later genetic analysis, which treated that subset as a discovery cohort. Rather than drawing on any new phenotypic data, the later analysis identified candidate immune exposures from TCR beta sequences and the way those sequences occurred across donors. Findings and caveats that apply to the study as a whole: It was suggested by the authors that the approach could potentially be generalized to other disease states and immunological phenotypes. A later analysis found that TCR association rates varied across HLA loci, with DRB1 alleles showing the most associated TCRs and HLA-C alleles the fewest. The study gave a list of about 170 TCR beta chains associated with cytomegalovirus. When HLA alleles, especially DR and DQ, strongly co-occurred, attributing TCR associations to individual alleles was difficult. Because counts were too low, roughly 18 rarely observed V segments, including chromosome 9 orphons, were left out of the earlier analysis of about 500 of the donors. According to a later analysis, most CMV-associated TCR beta chains appeared to be HLA-restricted, and the HLA associations seemed to be driven largely by CMV exposure. In a later analysis, HLA-associated TCR beta chains showed more clonal expansion and lower generation probabilities than non-associated chains that were equally common. The presence/absence analyses assumed that sequencing depth was roughly uniform across donors, and that assumption may not be true. A later analysis reported that several top co-occurrence clusters appeared linked to parvovirus B19, influenza, CMV and Epstein-Barr virus. A further reported finding was that TCR beta sequences accurately predicted the HLA-A and HLA-B alleles for most subjects in the first cohort. Because HLA typing was unavailable for some donors at each locus, only the typed subset was used in association tests. Across donors, most TCR sequences were observed very rarely, whereas some public TCRs were present in many individuals. In an earlier analysis of about 600 of the donors, most TCR beta V segments appeared in productive rearrangements about 87% or about 30% of the time, broadly matching IMGT annotations. An association between a missense DCLRE1C variant and V-gene and J-gene trimming of TCR beta chains was found in a later genetic analysis and replicated in an independent cohort. CMV serostatus was the only immune exposure information available for the cohort. The classifier was reported to diagnose cytomegalovirus status with high specificity and sensitivity in both the original and validation cohorts. Only TCR beta chains were sequenced in this cohort, and the absence of alpha or paired-chain data limited detectable features. A few of the identified cytomegalovirus-associated TCR beta chains were confirmed in vitro to be specific for cytomegalovirus antigens. A later analysis associated roughly 17,000 TCR beta sequences with specific HLA alleles at a false discovery rate of 0.05. A cluster of highly shared sequence variants was judged likely to represent a technical artifact of the sequencing pipeline. Linkage disequilibrium might explain the correlated functional status among segregating V segments, but an unknown experimental factor could not be ruled out. Some IMGT-functional V segments, including TRBV6-2 and TRBV6-3, could not be distinguished by the 87-base-pair reads and were therefore excluded. Compared with the approximately 600-donor mean, donors in an Asian-associated ancestry cluster had fewer N-insertions in productive TCRs, according to a later genetic analysis.

From the cysteine up to the phenylalanine, the CDR3 has a length of 12 residues. The entry retains the CDR3 DNA only, 36 bases that are in frame from base 1. Sequences ENHRY (CDR1) and SYGVKD (CDR2) are obtained from the germline V gene. The library relied on the immunoSEQ multiplex PCR assay. The multiplex PCR relied on a mix of 60 forward primers for TCR Vbeta segments and 13 reverse primers for TCR Jbeta segments. The CDR3 region of rearranged TCR beta genes was amplified from genomic DNA with a multiplex PCR assay. Amplified TCR beta libraries were sequenced as 87-base-pair reads on the Illumina HiSeq System. Per the source publication's procedure: A later analysis tallied roughly 76 million unique TCR beta chains across the 666 repertoires, and around 12 million of those chains were shared by two or more donors. To remove PCR and sequencing errors, raw reads were error-corrected and collapsed into unique sequences using a nearest-neighbor algorithm that merged closely related sequences. CDR3 sequences were aligned to IMGT reference sequences to assign V, D and J gene segments. For a sequence to be retained, a match of at least six nucleotides was required to both a V gene segment and a J gene segment. A rearrangement counted as productive if the CDR3 had no stop codons and remained in frame with V and J, and every other rearrangement counted as non-productive. CDR3 was defined according to IMGT convention as the region running from the second conserved V-encoded cysteine to the conserved J-encoded phenylalanine. The earlier analysis of fewer than 750 of the donors excluded sequences that lacked an unambiguous match to a single V gene segment. In an earlier analysis of several hundred of the donors, V segments were called functional above 56.7% productive rearrangements and were called segregating when the between-donor standard deviation exceeded 5%. A statistical classification framework was built for diagnosing cytomegalovirus status from the catalog of TCR beta chain sequences. V and J gene assignment, in a later analysis, came from comparing TCR nucleotide sequences with IMGT/GENE-DB human TR gene sequences. The TCRdist pipeline was used in a later analysis to assign CDR3 sequences and most-parsimonious VDJ recombination scenarios. In a later analysis, each TCR beta chain was defined by its CDR3 amino acid sequence together with its V-gene family, and reads without a unique V-gene family were excluded. To address suspected cross-contamination and a sequencing artifact, a later analysis removed over 500 highly shared, low-generation-probability nucleotide sequences. A later analysis calculated a clonal expansion index for each public chain from normalized within-repertoire ranks of inferred template counts. A later analysis computed generation probabilities with a VDJ recombination model fitted to out-of-frame rearrangements, and checked the results against IGoR. A later analysis scored TCR-TCR, TCR-HLA and TCR-CMV co-occurrence with hypergeometric tests, applying a repertoire-size bias correction to TCR pairs. False discovery rates were estimated in a later analysis by permuting HLA or CMV assignments 20 times. In a later analysis, co-occurring TCRs were grouped with DBSCAN, and TCRdist sequence similarity was added when clustering was performed within HLA-allele-positive subsets. Co-occurrence clustering excluded repertoires with fewer than 30,000 or more than 120,000 public chains, plus five with anomalous nucleotide sharing. TCRdb took over this immuneACCESS table, retaining in-frame rearrangements with V and J assigned. Such tables are incomplete; in checked studies, under half of the missing clones stem from an unresolved V gene, and the remainder is unexplained. V, J and clone size reflect that table, while D and trimming were determined from the DNA. This sample comprises about 110,000 clones, 82% of them detected only once. The ten largest clones represent 1.6% of the sample.

Regarding this clone: The antigen this receptor binds is unknown. At one boundary the junction diverges from the germline segment, which might be a read error.

In total, about 650 healthy bone marrow donors made up the cohort. All cohort members were sampled while nominally healthy, although unrecorded immune exposures were likely present. The donor tested CMV seronegative and was one of the 352 seronegative cohort members. A peripheral blood sample was collected from each donor, and TCR beta sequencing was performed on peripheral blood mononuclear cells. The Qiagen DNeasy Blood Extraction Kit was used to extract genomic DNA from the blood cell samples. This chain is built from TRBV10-3 and TRBJ2-1, and possibly TRBD1, on 6 matching bases. The source is a man aged 45-60 years in good health and CMV-seronegative. Material for sequencing was PBMCs. The DNA is as follows: TGTGCCATCAGTGACCGGGACACGAGGTTTCTCTTC. Its translation is CAISDRDTRFLF.